The 24 T cell receptor beta chains listed next were all sequenced from one sample in a study of T cells in Graves' hyperthyroidism and ophthalmopathy. Amplified regions were TCR beta CDR3 sequences from RNA transcripts. With the HTBI primer set, the TCR CDR3 went through a first round of RT-PCR. TCRdb reanalysed the multiplex PCR reads using MiXCR and keeps one entry per CDR3 protein. The table includes approximately 700,000 distinct CDR3 sequences, about 16% detected once. Material: blood. The source is a man aged 18 to 35 with Graves' hyperthyroidism.

This clonotype was detected a few times. The CDR3 here is CASSPGSGQYF. Written as DNA, the CDR3 is TGTGCCAGCAGCCCGGGAAGCGGTCAGTACTTC. The chain carries TRBV9 and TRBJ2-4; possibly TRBD2 for D (5 bases). Germline V gene lookup returns CDR1 SGDLS and CDR2 YYNGEE. Trimming left V 4 bases short and J 12 bases short, with 11 bases between. CDR3 size: 11 residues.

This clonotype was counted ten times or more. The chain couples TRBV2 to TRBJ1-1; no clear D. CDR3 length: 13 residues. CDR1 SNHLY and CDR2 FYNNEI come from the germline V gene. CDR3 sequence (DNA): TGTGTAACTTCCACCCGGGGTTACACTGAAGCTTTCTTT. It is translated as CVTSTRGYTEAFF.

This chain uses TRBV19 with TRBJ2-6; D remains ambiguous. Germline V gene lookup returns CDR1 LNHDA and CDR2 SQIVND (reference sequence). V was trimmed by 6 bases and J by 2 bases, leaving 5 bases between them. The CDR3 contains 13 residues. The CDR3: CASRMAGANVLTF. As DNA, the CDR3 is TGTGCCAGTAGGATGGCTGGGGCCAACGTCCTGACTTTC.

The chain couples TRBV20-1 to TRBJ2-7; D not certain. V was clipped by 1 base and J by 2 bases, with 9 bases between them. Germline V gene data show CDR1 as DFQATT and CDR2 as SNEGSKA (reference sequence). The CDR3 contains 13 residues. Here the CDR3 reads CSARAGRTYEQYF. The CDR3 DNA reads as TGCAGTGCTAGAGCCGGAAGAACCTACGAGCAGTACTTC.

The sample holds a few counts of this clonotype. Just one base apart from a much larger clone, this may be a read error. V is TRBV2 and J is TRBJ2-1; TRBD2 matches 7 bases. CDR3 size: 18 residues. Germline-derived CDR1 and CDR2 are SNHLY and FYNNEI. CDR3 residues: CANSEQASGRSYYNEQFF. DNA for the CDR3: TGTGCCAACAGTGAACAAGCTAGCGGCCGTTCCTACTACAATGAGCAGTTCTTC.

This clonotype was recorded a few times. It may be a read error: a sequence one base away is much more abundant. The V call is TRBV12-3 or TRBV12-4, the J call TRBJ1-5, with D unresolved. The CDR3 loop spans 13 amino acids. Deletions cut 3 bases from V and 0 bases from J, with 3 bases between. The CDR3 spells CASSFFSNQPQHF. The CDR3 DNA reads TGTGCCAGCAGTTTTTTTAGCAATCAGCCCCAGCATTTT.

The CDR3, as DNA: TGTGCCAGCAGTTTCCGGGCCGTCGGTCAGCCCCAGCATTTT. Protein sequence: CASSFRAVGQPQHF. The chain joins TRBV6-5 to TRBJ1-5, with unresolved D. V was pared by 4 bases and J by 6 bases, with 13 bases between. CDR3 length: 14 amino acids. CDR1 is MNHEY, CDR2 SVGAGI, per germline.

The chain combines TRBV10-1 with TRBJ2-7, with 13 positions matching TRBD2. CDR3 length: 14 amino acids. The germline CDR1 and CDR2 sequences are WNHNN and SYGVQD (reference sequence). The ends lost 4 bases at V and 7 bases at J; junction bases unmatched: 4. CDR3 nucleotides: TGCGCCAGCAGTGGGACTAGCGGGGGAAGGGAGCAGTACTTC. Amino acid sequence: CASSGTSGGREQYF.

In its sample, this clonotype was seen a few times. J is TRBJ2-1 and V is TRBV11-3; 7 positions match TRBD1. The J segment lost 9 bases and the V segment lost 2 bases, leaving 13 bases of the junction unmatched. The CDR3 contains 16 residues. The germline gives CDR1 SGHNT, CDR2 YENEEA. The CDR3 reads CASSLNPGQWSGEQFF. DNA for the CDR3: TGTGCCAGCAGCTTAAACCCGGGACAGTGGTCAGGTGAGCAGTTCTTC.

This clonotype was picked up many times. DNA for the CDR3: TGCAGCGTTGCAGATAGGGGAGGGACTGAAGCTTTCTTT. Its protein is CSVADRGGTEAFF. The chain is built from TRBV29-1 and TRBJ1-1, with D perhaps TRBD1 (5 bases). The length of the CDR3 is 13 residues. Trimming pared 4 bases from V and 5 bases from J, leaving 14 bases between. CDR1 and CDR2 (germline): SQVTM, ANQGSEA. The whole variable domain, filled in from reference TRBV29-1 and TRBJ1-1, reads SAVISQKPSRDICQRGTSLTIQCQVDSQVTMMFWYRQQPGQSLTLIATANQGSEATYESGFVIDKFPISRPNLTFSTLTVSNMSPEDSSIYLCSVADRGGTEAFFGQGTRLTVV.

This clonotype was detected ten times or more. The chain couples TRBV28 to TRBJ2-3, with 8 positions matching TRBD2. The CDR3 is 14 amino acids. After removal of 8 bases from V and 2 bases from J, the junction contained 6 bases not matched to a gene. From germline, CDR1 is MDHEN and CDR2 SYDVKM. CDR3 nucleotide sequence: TGTGCCAGCCTGACGGGGGGGGCCACAGATACGCAGTATTTT. It is translated as CASLTGGATDTQYF. The full variable domain, its missing parts supplied by reference TRBV28 and TRBJ2-3, is DVKVTQSSRYLVKRTGEKVFLECVQDMDHENMFWYRQDPGLGLRLIYFSYDVKMKEKGDIPEGYSVSREKKERFSLILESASTNQTSMYLCASLTGGATDTQYFGPGTRLTVL.

This clonotype was counted many times. The V call is TRBV20-1, the J call TRBJ2-2; D ambiguous. V was pared by 0 bases and J by 4 bases, with 15 bases between. Germline V gene sequence: CDR1 DFQATT, CDR2 SNEGSKA (reference sequence). CDR3 length: 16 residues. In DNA, the CDR3 is TGCAGTGCTAGAGATCTATCAGAAGGGTTCACCGGGGAGCTGTTTTTT. Its protein product is CSARDLSEGFTGELFF.

This clonotype appeared a few times. V gene TRBV12-3 or TRBV12-4 combines with J gene TRBJ2-5, with no clear D. The V gene lost 5 bases and the J gene lost 3 bases, with 7 bases spanning the gap. The length of the CDR3 is 12 residues. CDR3 coding DNA: TGTGCCAGCAGTCTGAATAAAGAGACCCAGTACTTC. Translated: CASSLNKETQYF.

CDR3 sequence: CASGGGLAGLNEQFF. CDR3 bases: TGTGCCAGTGGGGGGGGACTAGCGGGGCTCAATGAGCAGTTCTTC. This chain joins TRBV19 and TRBJ2-1; 13 bases match TRBD2. V lost 8 bases, J lost 6 bases, and 7 bases stayed unmatched. In germline, CDR1 is LNHDA, CDR2 SQIVND (reference sequence). The CDR3 extends over 15 amino acids.

This clonotype appeared a few times. The rearrangement uses TRBV4-2 and TRBJ2-1; 8 nucleotides align to TRBD2. Losses at the gene ends were 0 bases for V and 6 bases for J; bases not matched to a gene: 7. The CDR3 has 16 amino acids. Germline V gene data show CDR1 as LGHNA and CDR2 as YNFKEQ. The CDR3 DNA is TGTGCCAGCAGCCAAGATAGAGGACTAGCTTCCAATGAGCAGTTCTTC. Protein: CASSQDRGLASNEQFF.

The rearrangement uses TRBV6-1 and TRBJ1-2, with 8 bases lining up with TRBD1. Germline loops: CDR1 MNHNS, CDR2 SASEGT. The CDR3 covers 14 residues. J was trimmed by 8 bases and V by 1 base; bases with no gene match: 6. The CDR3 loop is CASSEVDRAGGYTF. CDR3 DNA: TGTGCCAGCAGTGAAGTGGACAGGGCCGGAGGCTACACCTTC.

The chain links TRBV4-2 to TRBJ1-2; 7 nucleotides match TRBD1. CDR1 LGHNA and CDR2 YNFKEQ come from the germline V gene. V lost 2 bases to trimming and J lost 4 bases; unmatched junction nucleotides: 13. The CDR3 has 17 residues. The DNA for the CDR3 is TGTGCCAGCAGCCAAATGGAGGGACAGTCTTTGTTCTATGGCTACACCTTC. It codes for CASSQMEGQSLFYGYTF.

This clonotype was detected many times. CDR3: CASSFRASIPYYNEQFF. Here the CDR3 DNA reads TGTGCCAGCAGTTTCCGGGCTAGCATCCCCTACTACAATGAGCAGTTCTTC. The chain uses TRBV12-3 or TRBV12-4 and TRBJ2-1, with D perhaps TRBD2 (5 bases). Trimming removed 3 bases at V and 3 bases at J, with 18 bases between. The CDR3 is made up of 17 amino acids.

This chain links TRBV7-9 with TRBJ2-6, with TRBD2 matching over 8 bases. The CDR3 consists of 16 residues. V trimming: 5 bases; J trimming: 0 bases; junction bases outside the gene matches: 3. Germline values: CDR1 SEHNR, CDR2 FQNEAQ (reference sequence). The CDR3 loop is CASSRGGSSGANVLTF. The CDR3 DNA follows: TGTGCCAGCAGCCGGGGGGGGAGCTCTGGGGCCAACGTCCTGACTTTC.

This clonotype was picked up a small number of times. The genes are TRBV12-3 or TRBV12-4 and TRBJ2-2; no clear D gene. This CDR3 has 13 residues. V lost 6 bases to trimming and J lost 3 bases, with 8 bases between them. CDR3 sequence reads: CASRSQDTGELFF. CDR3 nucleotides: TGTGCCAGCAGGTCTCAAGACACCGGGGAGCTGTTTTTT.

This clonotype came up a few times. The CDR3 protein is CSARASGRAADTQYF. The DNA for the CDR3 is TGCAGTGCTAGAGCCAGCGGGAGGGCCGCAGATACGCAGTATTTT. The rearrangement uses TRBV20-1 and TRBJ2-3; 10 positions agree with TRBD2. This CDR3 region has 15 residues. Germline CDR1 DFQATT, CDR2 SNEGSKA (reference sequence). The ends lost 1 base at V and 4 bases at J; junction bases unmatched: 5.

The table lists this clonotype with many counts. V is TRBV12-3 or TRBV12-4 and J is TRBJ2-3; 11 bases line up with TRBD2. V lost 6 bases to trimming and J lost 2 bases; unmatched junction nucleotides: 7. The CDR3 covers 16 residues. In DNA form, the CDR3 reads TGTGCCAGCAGCCCCGTAGCGGGAGGGCCCACAGATACGCAGTATTTT. Amino acid sequence: CASSPVAGGPTDTQYF.

V usage is TRBV10-2 and J usage is TRBJ1-5; D not resolved. The germline gives CDR1 WSHSY, CDR2 SAAADI. V was pared by 2 bases and J by 4 bases, with 9 bases between. CDR3 length: 14 amino acids. This chain's CDR3 is CASSEESSNQPQHF. In DNA form, the CDR3 reads TGCGCCAGCAGTGAGGAGAGTTCTAATCAGCCCCAGCATTTT.

V gene TRBV5-1 combines with J gene TRBJ2-7, with D maybe TRBD1 (6 bases). In germline, CDR1 is SGHRS, CDR2 YFSETQ. V lost 2 bases and J lost 4, with 10 bases in between. This CDR3 has 13 residues. The CDR3 sequence: CASSFGGQYEQYF. The DNA of the CDR3 is TGCGCCAGCAGCTTTGGGGGCCAGTACGAGCAGTACTTC.